What follows are 4 T cell receptor beta chains derived from one specimen sequenced in a study of shared clonotypes between healthy human individuals. The protocol was immunoSEQ multiplex PCR, while the TCRdb copy is restricted to in-frame clones and leaves out a portion. The sample includes over 2 million clones, about 95% of them seen just once. Positively selected for CCR7, the CD45RO-negative cells used as naive CD8 cells excluded terminally differentiated effector memory CD45RA+ cells. Specimen: naive CD8+ T cells sorted from blood. The receptors were gathered from a man aged 18-30 years in good health.

The chain carries TRBV6-4 and TRBJ2-2; 7 nucleotides agree with TRBD1. The junction had 5 bases not matched to a gene; V was cut back by 3 bases and J by 1 base. The CDR3 length is 16 residues. In germline, CDR1 is MRHNA, CDR2 SNTAGT. The CDR3 DNA reads as TGTGCCAGCAGTGATGACAGGGAAGAGAACACCGGGGAGCTGTTTTTT. It translates to CASSDDREENTGELFF.

This chain links TRBV10-1 with TRBJ2-3; 8 positions agree with TRBD2. In germline, CDR1 is WNHNN, CDR2 SYGVQD (reference sequence). The CDR3 is made up of 15 amino acids. V was clipped by 3 bases and J by 2 bases; unmatched bases: 4. CDR3 sequence: CASSDIAGYTDTQYF. CDR3 sequence (DNA): TGCGCCAGCAGTGATATAGCGGGGTACACAGATACGCAGTATTTT.

This chain joins TRBV9 and TRBJ2-3; no clear D gene. Trimming left V 3 bases short and J 4 bases short, with 12 bases between. The length of the CDR3 is 14 residues. CDR1 and CDR2 (germline): SGDLS, YYNGEE. CDR3 amino acids: CASSALEQADTQYF. The CDR3 DNA reads TGTGCCAGCAGCGCCCTAGAGCAGGCAGATACGCAGTATTTT.

This clone appeared once. CDR3 sequence: CASTYGASSYNEQFF. Here the CDR3 DNA reads TGTGCCAGCACGTACGGGGCGAGCTCCTACAATGAGCAGTTCTTC. The rearrangement uses TRBV5-5 and TRBJ2-1; D might be TRBD1 or TRBD2, each matching 5 bases. V gave up 6 bases and J gave up 0 bases, with 13 bases separating them. The germline gives CDR1 SGHKS, CDR2 YYEKEE (reference sequence). This CDR3 contains 15 residues.